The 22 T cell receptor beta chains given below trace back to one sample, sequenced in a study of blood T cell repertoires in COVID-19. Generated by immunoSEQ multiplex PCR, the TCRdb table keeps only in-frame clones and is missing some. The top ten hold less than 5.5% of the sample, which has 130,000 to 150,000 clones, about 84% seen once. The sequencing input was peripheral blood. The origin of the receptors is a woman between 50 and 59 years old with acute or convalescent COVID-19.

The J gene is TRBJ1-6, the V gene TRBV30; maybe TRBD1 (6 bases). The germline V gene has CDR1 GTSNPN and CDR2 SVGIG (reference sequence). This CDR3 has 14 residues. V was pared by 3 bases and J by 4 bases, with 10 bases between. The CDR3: CAWSWGTYNSPLHF. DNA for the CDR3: TGTGCCTGGAGCTGGGGGACATATAATTCACCCCTCCACTTT.

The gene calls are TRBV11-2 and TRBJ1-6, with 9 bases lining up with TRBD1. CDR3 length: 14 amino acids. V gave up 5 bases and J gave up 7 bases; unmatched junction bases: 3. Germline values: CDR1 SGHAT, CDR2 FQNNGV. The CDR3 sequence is CASSRDRVNSPLHF. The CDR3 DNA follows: TGTGCCAGCAGCCGGGACAGGGTAAATTCACCCCTCCACTTT.

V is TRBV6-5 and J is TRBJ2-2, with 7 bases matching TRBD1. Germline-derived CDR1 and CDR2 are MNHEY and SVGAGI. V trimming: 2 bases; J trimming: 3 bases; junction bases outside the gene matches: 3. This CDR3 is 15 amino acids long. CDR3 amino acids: CASSYDRAYTGELFF. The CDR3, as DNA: TGTGCCAGCAGTTACGACAGGGCTTACACCGGGGAGCTGTTTTTT.

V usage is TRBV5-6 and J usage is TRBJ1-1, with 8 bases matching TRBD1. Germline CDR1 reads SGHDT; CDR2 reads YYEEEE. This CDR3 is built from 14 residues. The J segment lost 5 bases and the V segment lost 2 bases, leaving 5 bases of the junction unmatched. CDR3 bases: TGTGCCAGCAGCTTTTTTCAGGGGGCAACTGAAGCTTTCTTT. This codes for CASSFFQGATEAFF. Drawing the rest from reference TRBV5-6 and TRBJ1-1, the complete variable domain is DAGVTQSPTHLIKTRGQQVTLRCSPKSGHDTVSWYQQALGQGPQFIFQYYEEEERQRGNFPDRFSGHQFPNYSSELNVNALLLGDSALYLCASSFFQGATEAFFGQGTRLTVV.

CDR3 protein: CASSPRLDYNEQFF. In DNA form, the CDR3 reads TGTGCCAGCAGCCCGAGACTAGATTACAATGAGCAGTTCTTC. The rearrangement joins TRBV7-2 to TRBJ2-1, with D tentatively TRBD2 (6 bases). CDR3 length: 14 amino acids. V lost 5 bases, J lost 4 bases, and 12 bases lay in between. Germline CDR1 SGHTA, CDR2 FQGNSA.

The CDR3 spells CASSPTGGGESNQPQHF. The CDR3 DNA reads TGTGCCAGCAGCCCGACAGGCGGTGGAGAAAGCAATCAGCCCCAGCATTTT. The gene calls are TRBV16 and TRBJ1-5, with D perhaps TRBD1 (6 bases). The germline V gene has CDR1 KGHSY and CDR2 FQNENV. V lost 4 bases and J 1 base, leaving 17 bases between the germline ends. The CDR3 consists of 17 residues.

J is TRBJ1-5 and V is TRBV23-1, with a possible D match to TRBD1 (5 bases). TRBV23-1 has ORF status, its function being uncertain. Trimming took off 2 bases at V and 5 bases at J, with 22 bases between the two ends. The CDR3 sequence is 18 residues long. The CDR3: CASSQMQVGDSKDQPQHF. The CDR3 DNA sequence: TGCGCCAGCAGTCAAATGCAAGTAGGGGATAGCAAAGATCAGCCCCAGCATTTT.

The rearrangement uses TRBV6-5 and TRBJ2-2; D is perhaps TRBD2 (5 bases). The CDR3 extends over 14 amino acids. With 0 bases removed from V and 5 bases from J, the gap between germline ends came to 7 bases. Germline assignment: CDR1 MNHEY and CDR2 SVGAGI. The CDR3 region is CASSYSGVTGELFF. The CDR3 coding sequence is TGTGCCAGCAGTTACTCGGGAGTGACCGGGGAGCTGTTTTTT.

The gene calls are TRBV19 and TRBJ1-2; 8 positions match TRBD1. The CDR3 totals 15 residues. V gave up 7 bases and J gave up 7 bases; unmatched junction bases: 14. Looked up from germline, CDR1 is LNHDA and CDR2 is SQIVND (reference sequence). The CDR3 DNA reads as TGTGCCAGTACCCCATCCCCGGGACAGGTGGGTGGCTACACCTTC. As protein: CASTPSPGQVGGYTF.

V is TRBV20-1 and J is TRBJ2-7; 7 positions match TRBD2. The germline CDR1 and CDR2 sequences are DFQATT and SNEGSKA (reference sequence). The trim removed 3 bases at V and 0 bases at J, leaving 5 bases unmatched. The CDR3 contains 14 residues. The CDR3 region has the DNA TGCAGTGCTAGTATGCCTAGCGGCTCCTACGAGCAGTACTTC. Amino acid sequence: CSASMPSGSYEQYF.

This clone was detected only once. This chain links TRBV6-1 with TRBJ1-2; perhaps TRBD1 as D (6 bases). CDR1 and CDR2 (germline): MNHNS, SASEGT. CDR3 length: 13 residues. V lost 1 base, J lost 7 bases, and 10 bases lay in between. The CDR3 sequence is CASSEGGGGGYTF. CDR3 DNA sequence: TGTGCCAGCAGTGAAGGGGGGGGCGGTGGCTACACCTTC.

Here the CDR3 reads CASSLNAGTGNGYTF. The DNA of the CDR3 is TGCGCCAGCAGCCTGAACGCCGGGACAGGAAACGGCTACACCTTC. The J gene is TRBJ1-2, the V gene TRBV4-3, with TRBD1 matching 8 bases. The germline V gene has CDR1 LGHNA and CDR2 YSLEER. V dropped 4 bases and J dropped 8; count of bases not matched to a gene: 12. The CDR3 contains 15 residues.

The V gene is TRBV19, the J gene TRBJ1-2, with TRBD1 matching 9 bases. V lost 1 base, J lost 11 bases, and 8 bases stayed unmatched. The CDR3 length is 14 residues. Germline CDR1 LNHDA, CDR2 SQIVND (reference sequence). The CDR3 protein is CASSIGDRERSYTF. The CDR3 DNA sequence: TGTGCCAGTAGTATAGGGGACAGGGAAAGGAGTTACACCTTC.

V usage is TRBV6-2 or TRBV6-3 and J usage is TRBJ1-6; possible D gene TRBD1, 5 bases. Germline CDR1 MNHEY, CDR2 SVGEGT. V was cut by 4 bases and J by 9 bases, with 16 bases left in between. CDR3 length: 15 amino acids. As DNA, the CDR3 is TGTGCCAGCAGTTTTTCAGGGTCGAGAGGTTCACCCCTCCACTTT. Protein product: CASSFSGSRGSPLHF.

Here the CDR3 DNA reads TGTGCCAGCAGCGTAGGAGGTGCGGGGGGTAATTCACCCCTCCACTTT. Amino acid sequence: CASSVGGAGGNSPLHF. V is TRBV9 and J is TRBJ1-6, with D perhaps matching TRBD1 (5 bases). With 0 bases removed from V and 6 bases from J, the gap between germline ends came to 13 bases. The V gene's germline CDR1 is SGDLS and CDR2 YYNGEE. The CDR3 runs 16 residues.

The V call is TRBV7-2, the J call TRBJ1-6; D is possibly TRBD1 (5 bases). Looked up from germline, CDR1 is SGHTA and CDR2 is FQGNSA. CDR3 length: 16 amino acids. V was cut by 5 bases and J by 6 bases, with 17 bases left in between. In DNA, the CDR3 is TGTGCCAGCAGCCGGGGGGGGACGGCGATTAATTCACCCCTCCACTTT. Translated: CASSRGGTAINSPLHF.

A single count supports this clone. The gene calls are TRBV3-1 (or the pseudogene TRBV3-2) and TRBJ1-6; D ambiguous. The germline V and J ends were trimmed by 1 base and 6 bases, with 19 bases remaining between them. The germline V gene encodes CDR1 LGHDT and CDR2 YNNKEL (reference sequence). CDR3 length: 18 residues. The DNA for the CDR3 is TGTGCCAGCAGCCAAGGGACGGGGAGAGGATTGGGTAATTCACCCCTCCACTTT. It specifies CASSQGTGRGLGNSPLHF.

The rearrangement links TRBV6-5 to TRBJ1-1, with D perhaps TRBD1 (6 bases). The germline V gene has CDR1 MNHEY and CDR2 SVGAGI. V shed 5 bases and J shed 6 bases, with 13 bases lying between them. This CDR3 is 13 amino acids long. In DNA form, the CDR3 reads TGTGCCAGCAGTCCCTCAGGGGAGTCTGAAGCTTTCTTT. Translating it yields CASSPSGESEAFF.

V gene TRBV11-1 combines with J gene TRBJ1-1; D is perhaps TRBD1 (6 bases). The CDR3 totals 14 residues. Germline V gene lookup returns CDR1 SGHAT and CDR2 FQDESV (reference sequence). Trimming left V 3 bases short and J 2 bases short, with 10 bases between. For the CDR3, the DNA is TGTGCCAGCAGCTTGCAGGGGCCTAACACTGAAGCTTTCTTT. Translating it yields CASSLQGPNTEAFF.

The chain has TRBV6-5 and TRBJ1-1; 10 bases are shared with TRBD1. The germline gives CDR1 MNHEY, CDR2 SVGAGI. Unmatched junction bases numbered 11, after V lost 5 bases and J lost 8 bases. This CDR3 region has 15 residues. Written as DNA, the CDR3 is TGTGCCAGCAGTAACCCCGGGACAGGGGTTGAGGAAGCTTTCTTT. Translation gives CASSNPGTGVEEAFF.

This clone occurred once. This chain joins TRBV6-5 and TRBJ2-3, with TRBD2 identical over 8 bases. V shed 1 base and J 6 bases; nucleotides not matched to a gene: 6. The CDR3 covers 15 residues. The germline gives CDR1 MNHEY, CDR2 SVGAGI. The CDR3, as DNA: TGTGCCAGCAGTTACTGGAGCGGGGGCGGGGATACGCAGTATTTT. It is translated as CASSYWSGGGDTQYF.

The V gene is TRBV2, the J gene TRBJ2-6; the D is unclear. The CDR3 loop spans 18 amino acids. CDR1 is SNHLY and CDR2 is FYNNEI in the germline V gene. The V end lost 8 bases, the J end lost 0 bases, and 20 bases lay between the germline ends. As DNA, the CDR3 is TGTGCCAGCTCTTCGTTACCCTCTCCCTACTCTGGGGCCAACGTCCTGACTTTC. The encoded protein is CASSSLPSPYSGANVLTF. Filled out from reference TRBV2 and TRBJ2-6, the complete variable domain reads EPEVTQTPSHQVTQMGQEVILRCVPISNHLYFYWYRQILGQKVEFLVSFYNNEISEKSEIFDDQFSVERPDGSNFTLKIRSTKLEDSAMYFCASSSLPSPYSGANVLTFGAGSRLTVL.